Presented here are 19 T cell receptor beta chains from one specimen sequenced in a study of blood T cell repertoires in COVID-19. Profiling relied on immunoSEQ multiplex PCR, and the TCRdb table lists in-frame clones only, not all of them. The sample has hundreds of thousands of clones, roughly four fifths seen once; the top ten hold around 2.5%. Sequencing used peripheral blood. The receptors were sampled from a woman aged 35 to 49 with active or convalescent COVID-19.

This rearrangement joins TRBV2 to TRBJ1-2; 11 nucleotides match TRBD1. This CDR3 has 13 residues. CDR1 SNHLY and CDR2 FYNNEI come from the germline V gene. V shed 8 bases, J shed 10 bases, and the junction held 9 bases outside the gene matches. CDR3 sequence (DNA): TGTGCCAGCTTTGGGACAGGGGGGTTGGACTACACCTTC. Translating it yields CASFGTGGLDYTF.

This sequence joins TRBV28 and TRBJ1-2, with TRBD1 matching over 9 bases. The CDR3 sequence is 15 residues long. Looked up from germline, CDR1 is MDHEN and CDR2 is SYDVKM. Germline trimming cut 5 bases from V and 3 bases from J; bases unmatched to any gene: 7. CDR3 amino acids: CASSTSGTGYYGYTF. The DNA for the CDR3 is TGTGCCAGCAGTACATCCGGGACAGGGTACTATGGCTACACCTTC.

The chain combines TRBV7-2 with TRBJ1-3, with 11 bases matching TRBD1. Germline V gene sequence: CDR1 SGHTA, CDR2 FQGNSA. V lost 5 bases to trimming and J lost 5 bases; unmatched junction nucleotides: 8. There are 16 residues in the CDR3. CDR3 residues: CASSILGQGARNTIYF. In DNA, the CDR3 is TGTGCCAGCAGCATACTCGGACAGGGGGCAAGAAACACCATATATTTT. Filled out from reference TRBV7-2 and TRBJ1-3, the complete variable domain reads GAGVSQSPSNKVTEKGKDVELRCDPISGHTALYWYRQSLGQGLEFLIYFQGNSAPDKSGLPSDRFSAERTGGSVSTLTIQRTQQEDSAVYLCASSILGQGARNTIYFGEGSWLTVV.

The rearrangement joins TRBV24-1 to TRBJ2-1, with 7 bases that match TRBD2. This CDR3 is built from 16 residues. Germline V CDR1 and CDR2: KGHDR, SFDVKD. The V gene end was trimmed by 1 base and the J gene end by 3 bases; junction bases not matched to a gene: 5. Here the CDR3 DNA reads TGTGCCACCAGTGATTTAAGCGGGATCCACTACAATGAGCAGTTCTTC. It yields the protein CATSDLSGIHYNEQFF.

The chain combines TRBV18 with TRBJ2-2; 8 bases line up with TRBD1. The CDR3 length is 17 residues. The J segment lost 4 bases and the V segment lost 0 bases, leaving 7 bases of the junction unmatched. CDR1 and CDR2 (germline): KGHSH, LQKENI. The CDR3 here is CASSPPQGALGTGELFF. The CDR3 DNA sequence: TGTGCCAGCTCACCACCTCAGGGGGCGCTTGGCACCGGGGAGCTGTTTTTT. Combining the CDR3 with reference TRBV18 and TRBJ2-2 gives the whole variable domain NAGVMQNPRHLVRRRGQEARLRCSPMKGHSHVYWYRQLPEEGLKFMVYLQKENIIDESGMPKERFSAEFPKEGPSILRIQQVVRGDSAAYFCASSPPQGALGTGELFFGEGSRLTVL.

This chain connects TRBV11-3 to TRBJ1-2, with 7 nucleotides matching TRBD1. This CDR3 comprises 15 residues. V lost 7 bases to trimming and J lost 1 base; unmatched junction nucleotides: 9. Germline V gene data show CDR1 as SGHNT and CDR2 as YENEEA. The chain's CDR3 is CASTIGGGFNYGYTF. CDR3 DNA sequence: TGTGCCAGCACTATAGGGGGCGGATTTAACTATGGCTACACCTTC.

The genes are TRBV6-5 and TRBJ2-5; 8 nucleotides line up with TRBD1. Germline loops: CDR1 MNHEY, CDR2 SVGAGI. The CDR3 covers 13 residues. The ends lost 6 bases at V and 4 bases at J; junction bases unmatched: 4. CDR3 nucleotide sequence: TGTGCCAGCAGCAGGGGGCTCGGAGAGACCCAGTACTTC. Residues: CASSRGLGETQYF.

V is TRBV5-1 and J is TRBJ2-5, with D maybe TRBD1 (5 bases). The germline V gene encodes CDR1 SGHRS and CDR2 YFSETQ. The CDR3 is 14 residues long. V was cut by 2 bases and J by 2 bases, with 10 bases left in between. The CDR3 spells CASSLGQQQETQYF. DNA for the CDR3: TGCGCCAGCAGCTTAGGACAACAACAAGAGACCCAGTACTTC.

The chain is built from TRBV28 and TRBJ1-2; D gene uncertain. Trimming left V 1 base short and J 0 bases short, with 9 bases between. CDR3 length: 15 residues. Germline V gene lookup returns CDR1 MDHEN and CDR2 SYDVKM. The CDR3 loop is CASSLSPGANYGYTF. In DNA form, the CDR3 reads TGTGCCAGCAGTTTATCACCTGGAGCTAACTATGGCTACACCTTC.

This chain joins TRBV28 and TRBJ2-7; TRBD1 matches 7 bases. V gave up 3 bases and J gave up 3 bases; unmatched junction bases: 5. CDR3 size: 14 residues. Germline V gives CDR1 MDHEN, CDR2 SYDVKM. The CDR3 bases are TGTGCCAGCAGTTTGGCAGGGGGAGACTACGAGCAGTACTTC. This translates into CASSLAGGDYEQYF.

The V gene is TRBV4-1, the J gene TRBJ2-7; D is perhaps TRBD1 (6 bases). Trimming stripped 5 bases from V and 0 bases from J, with 14 bases between. The CDR3 has 15 amino acids. Germline CDR1 reads MGHRA; CDR2 reads YSYEKL. CDR3: CASSTGTLVSYEQYF. The CDR3 nucleotides read TGCGCCAGCAGCACCGGGACACTCGTCTCCTACGAGCAGTACTTC.

On this clone: At the DNA level, this CDR3 is encoded by other sequences in the same sample as well. The chain recombines TRBV28 with TRBJ1-3; a weak D match, TRBD1 (5 bases). The CDR3 spans 13 residues. Per germline, CDR1 MDHEN and CDR2 SYDVKM. Trimming left V 3 bases short and J 4 bases short, with 7 bases between. CDR3 in amino acids: CASSFQGGNTIYF. The CDR3 nucleotides are TGTGCCAGCAGTTTTCAGGGAGGAAACACCATATATTTT.

The CDR3, as DNA: TGCAGCGTTGAAGCCAGCGGGGACGTACATGAGCAGTTCTTC. It encodes CSVEASGDVHEQFF. The V call is TRBV29-1, the J call TRBJ2-1, with 7 bases matching TRBD2. The CDR3 covers 14 residues. Germline CDR1 and CDR2: SQVTM and ANQGSEA. J was trimmed by 8 bases and V by 1 base; bases with no gene match: 8.

The chain has TRBV14 and TRBJ2-7, with TRBD1 matching over 9 bases. This CDR3 comprises 15 residues. After removal of 4 bases from V and 2 bases from J, the junction contained 6 bases not matched to a gene. The germline gives CDR1 SGHDN, CDR2 FVKESK. CDR3 bases: TGTGCCAGCAGCCCATACAGGGGGCTAACCTACGAGCAGTACTTC. Its protein product is CASSPYRGLTYEQYF.

This chain links TRBV20-1 with TRBJ1-4; D gene uncertain. The V gene lost 8 bases and the J gene lost 3 bases, with 7 bases spanning the gap. Per germline, CDR1 DFQATT and CDR2 SNEGSKA (reference sequence). This CDR3 is built from 11 residues. CDR3 nucleotides: TGCAGTCAGGCCTCTAATGAAAAACTGTTTTTT. Encoded protein: CSQASNEKLFF.

The chain joins TRBV24-1 to TRBJ1-5; no clear D gene. The length of the CDR3 is 15 residues. V lost 2 bases and J 1 base, leaving 8 bases between the germline ends. The germline V gene has CDR1 KGHDR and CDR2 SFDVKD. The CDR3 region has the DNA TGTGCCACCAGTGATTCCCGGAGGAGCAATCAGCCCCAGCATTTT. Protein product: CATSDSRRSNQPQHF.

V is TRBV5-8 and J is TRBJ1-1, with D unresolved. V was clipped by 6 bases and J by 1 base, with 13 bases between them. Germline values: CDR1 SGHTS, CDR2 YDEGEE. The CDR3 is 14 residues long. This CDR3 is CASTLIQSNTEAFF. For the CDR3, the DNA is TGTGCCAGCACCTTAATTCAGTCGAACACTGAAGCTTTCTTT.

About this clone itself: The sample carries other DNA sequences with the same CDR3. This sequence joins TRBV4-2 and TRBJ1-2; weak D call: TRBD1 (6 bases). The V end lost 1 base, the J end lost 4 bases, and 7 bases lay between the germline ends. The CDR3 covers 13 residues. The germline CDR1 and CDR2 sequences are LGHNA and YNFKEQ. The CDR3 DNA follows: TGTGCCAGCAGCCAAGGGGACACCTATGGCTACACCTTC. It codes for CASSQGDTYGYTF.

The V call is TRBV5-1, the J call TRBJ2-3, with 7 bases identical to TRBD1. Trimming removed 5 bases from V and 2 bases from J; junction bases left unmatched: 5. The germline V gene encodes CDR1 SGHRS and CDR2 YFSETQ. The CDR3 is 14 amino acids. The CDR3 reads CASRRDSFTDTQYF. The CDR3 DNA sequence: TGCGCCAGCAGAAGGGACAGCTTCACAGATACGCAGTATTTT. Full variable domain (outside the CDR3, taken from reference TRBV5-1 and TRBJ2-3): KAGVTQTPRYLIKTRGQQVTLSCSPISGHRSVSWYQQTPGQGLQFLFEYFSETQRNKGNFPGRFSGRQFSNSRSEMNVSTLELGDSALYLCASRRDSFTDTQYFGPGTRLTVL.